This TCR beta chain was observed in a study of blood T cell repertoires in COVID-19. At the level of the study: Researchers got acute and convalescent COVID-19 samples from the United States, Italy and Spain.

This CDR3 is 15 amino acids long. Trimming took 3 bases from V and 7 from J; bases not matched to a gene: 10. Germline lookup yields CDR1 SGDLS and CDR2 YYNGEE. Sequencing used immunoSEQ multiplex PCR; TCRdb keeps in-frame clones, though not all of them. The sample has roughly 200,000 clones; approximately 78% are singletons. The clonotype originates from a woman of 80 years or more with active or convalescent COVID-19. This chain links TRBV9 with TRBJ2-7; TRBD1 matches at 10 bases. Sequenced: peripheral blood. DNA for the CDR3: TGTGCCAGCAGCGCCCGGGACAGGGGTGGGCGGGAGCAGTACTTC. It specifies CASSARDRGGREQYF.